Following are 5 T cell receptor beta chains from one sample sequenced in a study of blood T cell repertoires in COVID-19. Libraries were prepared by immunoSEQ multiplex PCR; TCRdb keeps only in-frame clonotypes and omits some of them. The table has some 150,000 clones, approximately 90% seen once; the top ten hold about 2.5%. The sample taken for sequencing was peripheral blood. Source of these receptors: a woman between 65 and 79 years old with acute or convalescent COVID-19.

This chain joins TRBV5-1 and TRBJ1-6; 7 nucleotides agree with TRBD1. The CDR3 sequence is 16 residues long. V lost 0 bases to trimming and J lost 7 bases; unmatched junction nucleotides: 7. The germline CDR1 and CDR2 sequences are SGHRS and YFSETQ. The CDR3 nucleotides read TGCGCCAGCAGCTTGGAGGGACAGATTACGAATTCACCCCTCCACTTT. Protein product: CASSLEGQITNSPLHF.

This clone was observed once. The chain joins TRBV11-3 to TRBJ2-3; TRBD2 agrees at 12 bases. Germline V gives CDR1 SGHNT, CDR2 YENEEA. The V gene end was trimmed by 6 bases and the J gene end by 6 bases; junction bases not matched to a gene: 10. The CDR3 has 16 residues. The CDR3 DNA sequence: TGTGCCAGCAGTGGACTAGCGGGACTCCCCAGGGATACGCAGTATTTT. Its translation: CASSGLAGLPRDTQYF.

The rearrangement links TRBV6-5 to TRBJ1-1, with TRBD1 matching over 7 bases. The CDR3 consists of 14 residues. J was trimmed by 5 bases and V by 7 bases; bases with no gene match: 10. The V gene's germline CDR1 is MNHEY and CDR2 SVGAGI. The CDR3 DNA reads TGTGCCAGCAAATCCTTGGGACAGAGGACTGAAGCTTTCTTT. Protein product: CASKSLGQRTEAFF.

The V call is TRBV3-1 (or the pseudogene TRBV3-2), the J call TRBJ2-3; tentative D call: TRBD1 (5 bases). This CDR3 has 11 amino acids. Deletions cut 10 bases from V and 8 bases from J, with 13 bases between. Germline-derived CDR1 and CDR2 are LGHDT and YNNKEL (reference sequence). Here the CDR3 DNA reads TGTGCCACCGTAGGGGCCGGTACGCAGTATTTT. Amino acids: CATVGAGTQYF.

The V gene is TRBV2, the J gene TRBJ1-1, with 7 bases that match TRBD1. V shed 8 bases, J shed 5 bases, and the junction held 11 bases outside the gene matches. This CDR3 has 14 residues. The germline V gene has CDR1 SNHLY and CDR2 FYNNEI. The CDR3 DNA is TGTGCCAGCGTACGCAACGCAGGGGGTACTGAAGCTTTCTTT. Its protein is CASVRNAGGTEAFF.